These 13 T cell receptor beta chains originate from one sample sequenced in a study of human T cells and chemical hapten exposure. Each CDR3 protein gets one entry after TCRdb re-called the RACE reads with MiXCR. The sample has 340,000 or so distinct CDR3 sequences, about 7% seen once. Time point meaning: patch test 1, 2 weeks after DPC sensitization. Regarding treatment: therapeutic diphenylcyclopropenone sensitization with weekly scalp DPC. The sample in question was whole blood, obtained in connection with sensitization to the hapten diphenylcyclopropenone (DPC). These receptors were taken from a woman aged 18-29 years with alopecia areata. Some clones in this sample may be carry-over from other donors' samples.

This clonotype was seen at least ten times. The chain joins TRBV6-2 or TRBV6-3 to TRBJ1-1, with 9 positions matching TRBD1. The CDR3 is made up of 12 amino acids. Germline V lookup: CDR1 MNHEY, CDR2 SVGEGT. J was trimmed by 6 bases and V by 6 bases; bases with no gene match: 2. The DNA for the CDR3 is TGTGCCAGCAGGAGACAGGGGGCTGAAGCTTTCTTT. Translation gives CASRRQGAEAFF.

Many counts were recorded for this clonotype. The CDR3 loop reads CSARAGTAQETQYF. The CDR3 nucleotides read TGCAGTGCTAGAGCCGGGACAGCTCAAGAGACCCAGTACTTC. V is TRBV20-1 and J is TRBJ2-5; 7 nucleotides match TRBD1. Trimming removed 1 base from V and 2 bases from J; junction bases left unmatched: 4. The CDR3 length is 14 residues. Germline values: CDR1 DFQATT, CDR2 SNEGSKA (reference sequence).

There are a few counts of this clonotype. CDR3 DNA sequence: TGCGCCAGCAGCTTGGGCCGTAGGGGATCAACTAATGAAAAACTGTTTTTT. Translated: CASSLGRRGSTNEKLFF. The chain carries TRBV5-1 and TRBJ1-4, with a possible D match to TRBD1 (5 bases). Germline V gene sequence: CDR1 SGHRS, CDR2 YFSETQ. V shed 0 bases and J shed 0 bases, with 12 bases lying between them. The CDR3 length is 17 residues.

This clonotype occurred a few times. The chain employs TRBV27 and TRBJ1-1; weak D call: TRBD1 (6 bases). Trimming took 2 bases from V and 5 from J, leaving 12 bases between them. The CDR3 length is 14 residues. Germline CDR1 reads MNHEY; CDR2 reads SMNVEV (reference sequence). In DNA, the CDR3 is TGTGCCAGCAGTTTAGTCAGGGGAGGAACTGAAGCTTTCTTT. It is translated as CASSLVRGGTEAFF.

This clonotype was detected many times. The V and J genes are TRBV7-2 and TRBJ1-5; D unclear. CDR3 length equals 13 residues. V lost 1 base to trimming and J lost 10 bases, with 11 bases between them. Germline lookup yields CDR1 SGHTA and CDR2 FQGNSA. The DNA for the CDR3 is TGTGCCAGCAGCTTAGATCCCGAGACACCCCAGCATTTT. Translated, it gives CASSLDPETPQHF.

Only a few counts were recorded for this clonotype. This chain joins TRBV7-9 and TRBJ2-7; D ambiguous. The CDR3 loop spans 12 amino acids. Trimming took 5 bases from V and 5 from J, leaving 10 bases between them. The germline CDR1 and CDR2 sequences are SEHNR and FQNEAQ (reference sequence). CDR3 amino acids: CASSPDVDEQYF. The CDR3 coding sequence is TGTGCCAGCAGCCCGGACGTCGACGAGCAGTACTTC.

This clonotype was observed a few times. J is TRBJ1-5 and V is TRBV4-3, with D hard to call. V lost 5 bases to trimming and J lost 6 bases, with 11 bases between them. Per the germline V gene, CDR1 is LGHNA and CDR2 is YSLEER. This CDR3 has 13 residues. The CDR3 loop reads CASSYNRGQPQHF. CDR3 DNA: TGCGCCAGCAGCTACAACCGGGGTCAGCCCCAGCATTTT.

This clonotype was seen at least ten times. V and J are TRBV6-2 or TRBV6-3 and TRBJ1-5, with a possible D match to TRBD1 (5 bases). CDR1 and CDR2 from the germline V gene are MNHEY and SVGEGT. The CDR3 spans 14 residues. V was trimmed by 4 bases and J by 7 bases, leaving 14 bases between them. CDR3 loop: CASSLGVEKQPQHF. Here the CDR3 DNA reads TGTGCCAGCAGTTTGGGGGTAGAAAAGCAGCCCCAGCATTTT.

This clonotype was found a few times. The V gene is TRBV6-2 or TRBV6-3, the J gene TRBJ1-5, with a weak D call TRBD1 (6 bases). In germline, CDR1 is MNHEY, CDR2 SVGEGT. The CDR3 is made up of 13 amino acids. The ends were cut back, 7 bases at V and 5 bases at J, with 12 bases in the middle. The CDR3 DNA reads TGTGCCAGCAACCGGGGGCCCCATCAGCCCCAGCATTTT. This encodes CASNRGPHQPQHF.

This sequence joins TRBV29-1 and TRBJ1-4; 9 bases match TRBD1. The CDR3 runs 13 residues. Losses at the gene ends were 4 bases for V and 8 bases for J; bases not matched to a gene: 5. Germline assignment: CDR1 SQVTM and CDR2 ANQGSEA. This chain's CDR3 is CSVGGTGKEKLFF. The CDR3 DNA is TGCAGCGTTGGCGGGACAGGGAAAGAAAAACTGTTTTTT.

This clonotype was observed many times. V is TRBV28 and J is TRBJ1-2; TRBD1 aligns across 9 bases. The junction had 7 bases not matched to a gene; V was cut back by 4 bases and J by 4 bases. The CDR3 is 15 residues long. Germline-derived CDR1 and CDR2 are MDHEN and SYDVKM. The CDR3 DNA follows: TGTGCCAGCAGTTCGGGGACAGGGTTGCGCTATGGCTACACCTTC. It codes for CASSSGTGLRYGYTF.

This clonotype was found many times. The CDR3 region has the DNA TGTGCCAGCTCCCCCTCGCTGGATACGCAGTATTTT. It codes for CASSPSLDTQYF. The chain carries TRBV7-2 and TRBJ2-3, with no clear D. This CDR3 has 12 amino acids. Germline V lookup: CDR1 SGHTA, CDR2 FQGNSA. The V end was cut by 8 bases, the J end by 6 bases, with 12 bases between. Filled out from reference TRBV7-2 and TRBJ2-3, the complete variable domain reads GAGVSQSPSNKVTEKGKDVELRCDPISGHTALYWYRQSLGQGLEFLIYFQGNSAPDKSGLPSDRFSAERTGGSVSTLTIQRTQQEDSAVYLCASSPSLDTQYFGPGTRLTVL.

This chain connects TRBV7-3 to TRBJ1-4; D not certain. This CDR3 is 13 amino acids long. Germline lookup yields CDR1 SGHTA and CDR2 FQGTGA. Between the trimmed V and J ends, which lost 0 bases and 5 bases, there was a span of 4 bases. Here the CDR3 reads CASSLTNNEKLFF. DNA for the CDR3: TGTGCCAGCAGCTTAACGAACAATGAAAAACTGTTTTTT.